This paragraph covers one T cell receptor beta chain sequence. Its antigen is undetermined. TCR beta CDR3 amplification from genomic DNA was performed by two-round multiplex PCR. Round-one PCR had primers specific to each TRBV and TRBJ gene. TCRdb analysed the multiplex PCR reads with MiXCR anew, one entry per CDR3 protein. Of roughly 13,000 distinct CDR3 sequences in the sample, approximately 53% are singletons; the top ten hold about two fifths. The sample is drawn from a study of prognosis after radiotherapy for stage I lung cancer. At the level of the study: There were a few patients who developed distant metastases (median roughly seven months) after radiotherapy, while 15 showed no significant progression.

Findings and caveats of the study: Counts of unique TCR clones fell following stereotactic body radiation therapy, median roughly 9,900 versus 7,200. Patients developing distant metastases showed lower Shannon entropy after stereotactic body radiation therapy.

Germline CDR1 is MNHEY and CDR2 is SVGAGI. The CDR3 sequence is 12 residues long. The V and J ends lost 2 bases and 4 bases respectively, with 5 bases between them. V gene TRBV6-5 combines with J gene TRBJ1-2; no clear D. Sequenced here: PBMCs, sampled before or after stereotactic body radiation therapy (not recorded which). The receptor was derived from a donor aged 50 or older with non-small cell lung cancer. The chain's CDR3 is CASSYGGYGYTF. CDR3 sequence (DNA): TGTGCCAGCAGTTACGGTGGCTATGGCTACACCTTC.